This is a list of T cell receptor beta chains from one sample in a study of T cells in Graves' hyperthyroidism and ophthalmopathy. TCRdb analysed the multiplex PCR reads with MiXCR anew, one entry per CDR3 protein. The table records fewer than 450,000 distinct CDR3 sequences, approximately 18% of them present only once. Sequencing was carried out using blood. These TCRs come from a woman younger than 45 with Graves' hyperthyroidism that later progressed to Graves' ophthalmopathy. CDR3s include the opening cysteine and the closing phenylalanine or tryptophan. The D gene is left open where the match is weak. Clone size is shown for a subset of rows, as once, few, many or a class of expanded clone.

cdr3_aa: CASSWTGAQNSPLHF
cdr3_nt: TGCGCCAGCAGCTGGACAGGGGCTCAGAATTCACCCCTCCACTTT
j_call: TRBJ1-6
clone_size: -
d_call: TRBD1
v_call: TRBV5-1

cdr3_aa: CATSARLAGAYEQYF
cdr3_nt: TGTGCCACCAGTGCTCGACTAGCGGGGGCCTACGAGCAGTACTTC
j_call: TRBJ2-7
clone_size: many
d_call: TRBD2
v_call: TRBV24-1

cdr3_aa: CASSLTAPGKRRDTEAFF
cdr3_nt: TGCGCCAGCAGCTTGACAGCGCCGGGAAAACGAAGGGACACTGAAGCTTTCTTT
j_call: TRBJ1-1
clone_size: few
d_call: -
v_call: TRBV5-1

cdr3_aa: CASGWGQGNQPQHF
cdr3_nt: TGTGCCAGCGGGTGGGGGCAGGGCAATCAGCCCCAGCATTTT
j_call: TRBJ1-5
clone_size: few
d_call: -
v_call: TRBV6-5

cdr3_aa: CASSPAAVTGELFF
cdr3_nt: TGTGCCAGCAGCCCGGCTGCCGTCACCGGGGAGCTGTTTTTT
j_call: TRBJ2-2
clone_size: -
d_call: -
v_call: TRBV6-4

cdr3_aa: CASSFQIGTGGGYEQYF
cdr3_nt: TGTGCCAGCAGTTTTCAGATCGGGACAGGGGGCGGTTACGAGCAGTACTTC
j_call: TRBJ2-7
clone_size: many
d_call: TRBD1
v_call: TRBV28

cdr3_aa: CASSYLPARTDTQYF
cdr3_nt: TGTGCCAGCAGTTACTTACCAGCCCGCACAGATACGCAGTATTTT
j_call: TRBJ2-3
clone_size: few
d_call: -
v_call: TRBV6-5

cdr3_aa: CASPSISGNTIYF
cdr3_nt: TGTGCCAGTCCGAGCATCTCTGGAAACACCATATATTTT
j_call: TRBJ1-3
clone_size: -
d_call: -
v_call: TRBV19

cdr3_aa: CSAGAETQYF
cdr3_nt: TGCAGTGCTGGGGCGGAGACCCAGTACTTC
j_call: TRBJ2-5
clone_size: many
d_call: -
v_call: TRBV20-1

cdr3_aa: CASSPGVSGANVLTF
cdr3_nt: TGTGCCAGCAGCCCAGGGGTCTCTGGGGCCAACGTCCTGACTTTC
j_call: TRBJ2-6
clone_size: -
d_call: -
v_call: TRBV4-2

cdr3_aa: CASSYRTGHYNSPLHF
cdr3_nt: TGTGCCAGCAGTTACCGGACAGGCCACTATAATTCACCCCTCCACTTT
j_call: TRBJ1-6
clone_size: many
d_call: TRBD1
v_call: TRBV28

cdr3_aa: CASNLDGTANYGYTF
cdr3_nt: TGTGCCAGCAATTTAGACGGGACGGCTAACTATGGCTACACCTTC
j_call: TRBJ1-2
clone_size: -
d_call: -
v_call: TRBV27

cdr3_aa: CASSYGVGETQYF
cdr3_nt: TGTGCCAGCAGTTACGGAGTCGGGGAAACCCAGTACTTC
j_call: TRBJ2-5
clone_size: many
d_call: -
v_call: TRBV6-2/TRBV6-3

cdr3_aa: CASSRLLTPSYNEQFF
cdr3_nt: TGCGCCAGCAGCCGCCTCCTGACGCCCTCCTACAATGAGCAGTTCTTC
j_call: TRBJ2-1
clone_size: few
d_call: -
v_call: TRBV5-1

cdr3_aa: CASSYYGASGYTF
cdr3_nt: TGTGCCAGCAGTTACTATGGGGCGAGCGGCTACACCTTC
j_call: TRBJ1-2
clone_size: -
d_call: -
v_call: TRBV6-5

cdr3_aa: CASSLVSGDSHYEQYF
cdr3_nt: TGTGCCAGCAGCTTAGTGTCTGGAGACAGCCACTACGAGCAGTACTTC
j_call: TRBJ2-7
clone_size: -
d_call: -
v_call: TRBV11-3

cdr3_aa: CSPASPALAGDNEQFF
cdr3_nt: TGCAGTCCCGCTTCCCCGGCACTAGCGGGAGATAATGAGCAGTTCTTC
j_call: TRBJ2-1
clone_size: many
d_call: TRBD2
v_call: TRBV20-1

cdr3_aa: CASSVGSGETQYF
cdr3_nt: TGTGCCAGCAGCGTGGGCAGTGGGGAGACCCAGTACTTC
j_call: TRBJ2-5
clone_size: many
d_call: -
v_call: TRBV9

cdr3_aa: CASSLVSTEAFF
cdr3_nt: TGTGCCAGTAGTCTGGTGAGCACTGAAGCTTTCTTT
j_call: TRBJ1-1
clone_size: many
d_call: -
v_call: TRBV19

cdr3_aa: CSVEPGDTNYGYTF
cdr3_nt: TGCAGCGTTGAACCAGGGGATACTAACTATGGCTACACCTTC
j_call: TRBJ1-2
clone_size: -
d_call: -
v_call: TRBV29-1

cdr3_aa: CASSSVLALSRDLGQPQHF
cdr3_nt: TGTGCCAGCTCAAGCGTCCTCGCCCTAAGCAGGGATTTAGGTCAGCCCCAGCATTTT
j_call: TRBJ1-5
clone_size: -
d_call: -
v_call: TRBV18

cdr3_aa: CSAIQFRAYNQPQHF
cdr3_nt: TGCAGTGCCATTCAATTTCGGGCCTACAATCAGCCCCAGCATTTT
j_call: TRBJ1-5
clone_size: few
d_call: -
v_call: TRBV20-1

cdr3_aa: CASSSASGADTQYF
cdr3_nt: TGTGCCAGCAGCTCAGCTAGCGGGGCAGATACGCAGTATTTT
j_call: TRBJ2-3
clone_size: many
d_call: TRBD2
v_call: TRBV6-1

cdr3_aa: CASSLGFGNYGYTF
cdr3_nt: TGCGCCAGCAGCTTGGGGTTCGGCAACTATGGCTACACCTTC
j_call: TRBJ1-2
clone_size: few
d_call: -
v_call: TRBV5-1

cdr3_aa: CASSGHSQRDTQYF
cdr3_nt: TGTGCCAGCAGTGGCCACAGCCAACGGGATACGCAGTATTTT
j_call: TRBJ2-3
clone_size: many
d_call: -
v_call: TRBV2

cdr3_aa: CSAGGGPYAYEQYF
cdr3_nt: TGCAGTGCGGGGGGGGGACCCTACGCCTACGAGCAGTACTTC
j_call: TRBJ2-7
clone_size: many
d_call: TRBD2
v_call: TRBV20-1

cdr3_aa: CASSHPQRGGLTGELFF
cdr3_nt: TGTGCCAGCAGCCACCCCCAGCGGGGGGGCCTGACCGGGGAGCTGTTTTTT
j_call: TRBJ2-2
clone_size: few
d_call: TRBD2
v_call: TRBV7-9

cdr3_aa: CASSSSGTGVAGELFF
cdr3_nt: TGTGCCAGCAGTTCCAGTGGGACAGGGGTGGCCGGGGAGCTGTTTTTT
j_call: TRBJ2-2
clone_size: many
d_call: TRBD1
v_call: TRBV27

cdr3_aa: CASSQGNGQYF
cdr3_nt: TGCGCCAGCAGCCAAGGCAACGGGCAGTACTTC
j_call: TRBJ2-7
clone_size: -
d_call: -
v_call: TRBV4-1

cdr3_aa: CASSEVAGGRNYGYTF
cdr3_nt: TGTGCCAGCAGTGAAGTAGCAGGGGGCAGGAACTATGGCTACACCTTC
j_call: TRBJ1-2
clone_size: many
d_call: TRBD1
v_call: TRBV6-1

cdr3_aa: CASSLSSGRNYGYTF
cdr3_nt: TGTGCCAGCAGCTTATCAAGCGGACGGAACTATGGCTACACCTTC
j_call: TRBJ1-2
clone_size: many
d_call: -
v_call: TRBV11-2

cdr3_aa: CASRDGFRGTPDTQYF
cdr3_nt: TGTGCCAGCAGGGATGGTTTCCGGGGGACCCCAGATACGCAGTATTTT
j_call: TRBJ2-3
clone_size: many
d_call: -
v_call: TRBV11-2

cdr3_aa: CASRQGNEAFF
cdr3_nt: TGTGCCAGTAGACAGGGAAATGAAGCTTTCTTT
j_call: TRBJ1-1
clone_size: many
d_call: -
v_call: TRBV19

cdr3_aa: CASSQALFRADLRLYEQYF
cdr3_nt: TGCGCCAGCAGCCAAGCCCTGTTTAGGGCGGATCTCCGACTCTACGAGCAGTACTTC
j_call: TRBJ2-7
clone_size: few
d_call: -
v_call: TRBV4-1

cdr3_aa: CSAPRGGSGNQPQHF
cdr3_nt: TGCAGTGCCCCCCGGGGGGGAAGCGGCAATCAGCCCCAGCATTTT
j_call: TRBJ1-5
clone_size: many
d_call: -
v_call: TRBV20-1

cdr3_aa: CASSPEGNSNQPQHF
cdr3_nt: TGTGCCAGCAGCCCCGAAGGGAATAGCAATCAGCCCCAGCATTTT
j_call: TRBJ1-5
clone_size: many
d_call: -
v_call: TRBV7-8

cdr3_aa: CSARDTGPNQPQHF
cdr3_nt: TGCAGTGCTAGAGATACAGGGCCCAATCAGCCCCAGCATTTT
j_call: TRBJ1-5
clone_size: few
d_call: -
v_call: TRBV20-1

cdr3_aa: CASSYSRTRGYTF
cdr3_nt: TGTGCCAGCAGTTACTCAAGGACGCGTGGCTACACCTTC
j_call: TRBJ1-2
clone_size: once
d_call: -
v_call: TRBV6-8

cdr3_aa: CAARGTGGPVTQYF
cdr3_nt: TGTGCGGCGCGTGGGACAGGGGGCCCGGTAACGCAGTATTTT
j_call: TRBJ2-3
clone_size: many
d_call: TRBD1
v_call: TRBV28

cdr3_aa: CAGSPSGITYEQYF
cdr3_nt: TGTGCCGGATCCCCTAGCGGGATCACCTACGAGCAGTACTTC
j_call: TRBJ2-7
clone_size: many
d_call: TRBD2
v_call: TRBV6-1

cdr3_aa: CASRPGGGEIPYEQYF
cdr3_nt: TGCGCCAGCAGACCCGGTGGGGGGGAGATCCCCTACGAGCAGTACTTC
j_call: TRBJ2-7
clone_size: -
d_call: TRBD2
v_call: TRBV5-1